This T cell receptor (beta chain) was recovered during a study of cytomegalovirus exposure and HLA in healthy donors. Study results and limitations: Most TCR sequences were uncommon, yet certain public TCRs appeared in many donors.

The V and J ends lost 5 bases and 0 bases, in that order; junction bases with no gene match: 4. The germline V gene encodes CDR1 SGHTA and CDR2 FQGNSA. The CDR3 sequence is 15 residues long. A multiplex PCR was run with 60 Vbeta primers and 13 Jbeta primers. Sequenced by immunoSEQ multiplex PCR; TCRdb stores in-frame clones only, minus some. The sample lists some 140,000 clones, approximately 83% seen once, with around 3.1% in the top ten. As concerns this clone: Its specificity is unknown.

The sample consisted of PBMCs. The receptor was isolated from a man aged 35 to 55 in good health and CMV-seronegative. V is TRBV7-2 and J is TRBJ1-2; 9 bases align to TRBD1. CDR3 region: CASSTQGATNYGYTF. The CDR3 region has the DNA TGTGCCAGCAGCACACAGGGGGCCACTAACTATGGCTACACCTTC.